This T cell receptor beta chain was sequenced in a study of sequential checkpoint blockade in melanoma. Treatment noted: randomized to nivolumab then ipilimumab (arm A) or the reverse (arm B). No patient had prior DNA-damaging chemotherapy. Method: immunoSEQ multiplex PCR; TCRdb's copy keeps in-frame clones and lacks some. The repertoire includes about 17,000 clones, 70% of them detected once, and approximately 10% sits in the top ten. This CDR3 is built from 16 residues. V gave up 5 bases and J gave up 0 bases, with 13 bases separating them. The germline V gene has CDR1 SEHNR and CDR2 FQNEAQ (reference sequence).

This chain joins TRBV7-9 and TRBJ1-4; D might be TRBD1 (6 bases). This specimen was CD8+ T cells sorted from blood (inferred from file names), taken from a patient given nivolumab and ipilimumab in sequence. This TCR derives from a human donor with melanoma. CDR3 loop: CASSPEGEPTNEKLFF. For the CDR3, the DNA is TGTGCCAGCAGCCCCGAGGGGGAGCCAACTAATGAAAAACTGTTTTTT. The whole variable domain, remainder taken from reference TRBV7-9 and TRBJ1-4, is DTGVSQNPRHKITKRGQNVTFRCDPISEHNRLYWYRQTLGQGPEFLTYFQNEAQLEKSRLLSDRFSAERPKGSFSTLEIQRTEQGDSAMYLCASSPEGEPTNEKLFFGSGTQLSVL.